The 12 T cell receptor beta chains below were found in one sample sequenced in a study of cytomegalovirus exposure and HLA in healthy donors. The study ran its PCR with 60 Vbeta and 13 Jbeta primers. Generated by immunoSEQ multiplex PCR, the TCRdb table keeps only in-frame clones and is missing some. The sample carries 110,000 to 150,000 clones, roughly 79% recorded once. Sequenced input: PBMCs. These receptors originate from a man aged 18 to 30 in good health and CMV-seronegative.

V and J are TRBV30 and TRBJ1-1; D possibly corresponds to TRBD1 (6 bases). V lost 5 bases, J lost 3 bases, and 13 bases lay in between. From germline, CDR1 is GTSNPN and CDR2 SVGIG (reference sequence). CDR3 size: 13 residues. The CDR3 sequence: CAWEKGVDTEAFF. Written as DNA, the CDR3 is TGTGCCTGGGAAAAGGGGGTGGACACTGAAGCTTTCTTT. The full variable domain, rest sourced from reference TRBV30 and TRBJ1-1, is SQTIHQWPATLVQPVGSPLSLECTVEGTSNPNLYWYRQAAGRGLQLLFYSVGIGQISSEVPQNLSASRPQDRQFILSSKKLLLSDSGFYLCAWEKGVDTEAFFGQGTRLTVV.

This chain joins TRBV6-5 and TRBJ1-1; unclear D gene. V was shortened by 2 bases and J by 6 bases, with 7 bases between the two germline ends. Germline V gene data show CDR1 as MNHEY and CDR2 as SVGAGI. There are 12 residues in the CDR3. The CDR3 DNA sequence: TGTGCCAGCAGTTACCCCAGGCCTGAAGCTTTCTTT. Its translation: CASSYPRPEAFF.

In this sample, this clone turned up a few times. The chain is built from TRBV5-1 and TRBJ1-1; D remains unclear. The germline V and J ends were trimmed by 4 bases and 1 base, with 11 bases remaining between them. Germline CDR1 reads SGHRS; CDR2 reads YFSETQ. The CDR3 consists of 14 residues. The CDR3 DNA follows: TGCGCCAGCAGCCCTCCCGCAGGGAACACTGAAGCTTTCTTT. It yields the protein CASSPPAGNTEAFF.

The genes are TRBV5-5 and TRBJ1-2; TRBD1 matches 7 bases. The germline V gene encodes CDR1 SGHKS and CDR2 YYEKEE (reference sequence). The CDR3 sequence is 16 residues long. J was trimmed by 4 bases and V by 0 bases; bases with no gene match: 9. The chain's CDR3 is CASSLVLGGQGYGYTF. CDR3 sequence (DNA): TGTGCCAGCAGCTTGGTTTTAGGGGGCCAAGGCTATGGCTACACCTTC.

This chain uses TRBV5-6 with TRBJ2-1; 7 bases align to TRBD2. CDR1 and CDR2 from the germline V gene are SGHDT and YYEEEE. The CDR3 extends over 17 amino acids. V lost 4 bases, J lost 1 base, and 11 bases stayed unmatched. The CDR3 sequence: CASSPRGWGLSYNEQFF. The CDR3 DNA follows: TGTGCCAGCAGCCCACGAGGGTGGGGACTATCCTACAATGAGCAGTTCTTC.

The rearrangement joins TRBV4-1 to TRBJ2-7; D may be TRBD1 (6 bases). Germline values: CDR1 MGHRA, CDR2 YSYEKL. The CDR3 is made up of 14 amino acids. V was shortened by 3 bases and J by 6 bases, with 15 bases between the two germline ends. CDR3 sequence: CASSQGQGSGEQYF. In DNA, the CDR3 is TGCGCCAGCAGCCAGGGGCAGGGGTCCGGCGAGCAGTACTTC.

V usage is TRBV16 and J usage is TRBJ1-2, with 8 bases lining up with TRBD1. Losses at the gene ends were 4 bases for V and 8 bases for J; bases not matched to a gene: 9. From germline, CDR1 is KGHSY and CDR2 FQNENV. This CDR3 is built from 14 residues. This CDR3 is CASSPPGGWVGYTF. Here the CDR3 DNA reads TGTGCCAGCAGCCCCCCAGGGGGCTGGGTAGGCTACACCTTC. Full variable domain (rest looked up from reference TRBV16 and TRBJ1-2): GEEVAQTPKHLVRGEGQKAKLYCAPIKGHSYVFWYQQVLKNEFKFLISFQNENVFDETGMPKERFSAKCLPNSPCSLEIQATKLEDSAVYFCASSPPGGWVGYTFGSGTRLTVV.

V and J are TRBV7-3 and TRBJ2-1; D is unresolved. Between the trimmed V and J ends, which lost 2 bases and 3 bases, there was a span of 8 bases. The CDR3 is 14 residues long. The germline gives CDR1 SGHTA, CDR2 FQGTGA. The CDR3 loop reads CASSLGGNYNEQFF. CDR3 DNA: TGTGCCAGCAGCTTAGGCGGAAACTACAATGAGCAGTTCTTC.

The chain links TRBV10-3 to TRBJ2-2, with 7 bases lining up with TRBD2. The V segment lost 6 bases and the J segment 3 bases; nucleotides outside the gene matches: 4. This CDR3 spans 14 amino acids. Germline V gene sequence: CDR1 ENHRY, CDR2 SYGVKD. The CDR3 spells CAIRPGRDTGELFF. CDR3 bases: TGTGCCATCAGGCCTGGGAGGGACACCGGGGAGCTGTTTTTT.

V usage is TRBV19 and J usage is TRBJ1-1; no clear D gene. V gave up 1 base and J gave up 1 base, with 7 bases separating them. The CDR3 sequence is 14 residues long. The germline CDR1 and CDR2 sequences are LNHDA and SQIVND (reference sequence). The CDR3 loop is CASSIVTANTEAFF. The CDR3 region has the DNA TGTGCCAGTAGTATAGTTACAGCGAACACTGAAGCTTTCTTT.

V usage is TRBV19 and J usage is TRBJ1-5, with a weak D call TRBD1 (6 bases). From germline, CDR1 is LNHDA and CDR2 SQIVND (reference sequence). Trimming pared 3 bases from V and 0 bases from J, leaving 21 bases between. The CDR3 has 19 residues. CDR3 loop: CASSMALITTGYSNQPQHF. The CDR3 DNA reads TGTGCCAGTAGTATGGCCCTCATAACGACAGGTTATAGCAATCAGCCCCAGCATTTT. Variable domain in full (rest from reference TRBV19 and TRBJ1-5): DGGITQSPKYLFRKEGQNVTLSCEQNLNHDAMYWYRQDPGQGLRLIYYSQIVNDFQKGDIAEGYSVSREKKESFPLTVTSAQKNPTAFYLCASSMALITTGYSNQPQHFGDGTRLSIL.

This clone came up a few times. This chain uses TRBV6-4 with TRBJ2-2, with D hard to call. CDR3 length equals 15 residues. V lost 3 bases, J lost 3 bases, and 11 bases lay in between. Germline V gene data show CDR1 as MRHNA and CDR2 as SNTAGT. CDR3 protein: CASSDPSSDTGELFF. The CDR3 DNA reads TGTGCCAGCAGTGATCCTTCTAGTGACACCGGGGAGCTGTTTTTT.